This paragraph covers one T cell receptor (beta chain) sequence. Its target antigen remains unknown. Nothing much larger sits one base from this clone, and base qualities are not available. CDR1 KGHSH and CDR2 LQKENI are derived from the germline V gene. Trimming takes 0 bases from V and 7 bases from J, and the germline ends sit 9 bases apart. The CDR3 starts with the cysteine, ends with the phenylalanine, and has 13 residues. Only the CDR3 DNA is retained, 39 bases long and in frame from the first base. Library method: the immunoSEQ multiplex PCR assay. For the multiplex PCR, a mixture combining 60 forward primers for TCR Vbeta segments and 13 reverse primers for TCR Jbeta segments was used. The CDR3 region of rearranged TCR beta genes was amplified from genomic DNA by a multiplex PCR assay. The Illumina HiSeq System was used to sequence the amplified TCR beta libraries as 87-base-pair reads. Per the original workflow: Across the 700 or so repertoires, a later analysis counted tens of millions of unique TCR beta chains, 8.5 million to 12 million of which were shared by at least two donors. Raw reads were error-corrected and collapsed into unique sequences by a nearest-neighbor algorithm in which closely related sequences were merged to remove PCR and sequencing errors. CDR3 sequences were aligned to IMGT reference sequences to assign V, D and J gene segments. Each retained sequence needed at least a six-nucleotide match to both a V gene segment and a J gene segment. A rearrangement was called productive if the CDR3 had no stop codons and remained in frame with V and J, and every other rearrangement was called non-productive. CDR3 was defined by IMGT convention, running from the second conserved V-encoded cysteine to the conserved J-encoded phenylalanine. The earlier analysis of some 550 of the donors excluded any sequence lacking an unambiguous match to a single V gene segment. In an earlier analysis of 500 to 750 of the donors, V segments were called functional above 56.7% productive rearrangements and were called segregating when the between-donor standard deviation exceeded 5%. To diagnose cytomegalovirus status from the catalog of TCR beta chain sequences, a statistical classification framework was built. A later analysis assigned V and J genes by comparing TCR nucleotide sequences with IMGT/GENE-DB human TR gene sequences. The TCRdist pipeline was used in a later analysis to assign CDR3 sequences and most-parsimonious VDJ recombination scenarios. A later analysis defined each TCR beta chain by its CDR3 amino acid sequence plus V-gene family, and excluded reads lacking a unique V-gene family. To address suspected cross-contamination and a sequencing artifact, a later analysis removed 592 highly shared, low-generation-probability nucleotide sequences. In a later analysis, a clonal expansion index was calculated for each public chain from normalized within-repertoire ranks of inferred template counts. A later analysis computed generation probabilities with a VDJ recombination model fitted to out-of-frame rearrangements, and checked the results against IGoR. In a later analysis, TCR-TCR, TCR-HLA and TCR-CMV co-occurrence was scored with hypergeometric tests, and a repertoire-size bias correction was applied to TCR pairs. A later analysis estimated false discovery rates by permuting HLA or CMV assignments 20 times. A later analysis grouped co-occurring TCRs with DBSCAN, adding TCRdist sequence similarity when clustering within HLA-allele-positive subsets. Repertoires with fewer than 30,000 or more than 120,000 public chains were left out of co-occurrence clustering, as were about five repertoires with anomalous nucleotide sharing. As stored in TCRdb, this immuneACCESS dataset retains in-frame rearrangements with V and J assigned. A fraction of the clones does not appear; measured against another copy, unresolved V genes explain less than half of the discrepancy, and the remainder lacks a known reason. V, J and clone size derive from that table, while D and trimming were established from the DNA sequence. This sample lists 200,000 to 250,000 clones; around 75% were detected once. Of the sample, 1.8% falls within the top ten clones.

The data were obtained in a study of cytomegalovirus exposure and HLA in healthy donors (dated by TCRdb to 2017 to 2019). Study-level background: An earlier analysis of roughly 500 of the donors reported roughly 300 Gb of sequence data and roughly 120 million unique TCR beta sequences obtained from around 190 million T cells. Roughly five DR-DQ haplotypes were handled as single units for association and clustering, since linkage in the cohort was strong. The T cell repertoires of under 700 subjects were profiled by immunosequencing and related to cytomegalovirus serostatus. In a later analysis, previously published TCR beta repertoires from some 640 donors were re-analyzed and high-resolution HLA genotyping was added so that TCR occurrence patterns could be studied. The number of donors typed differed by locus, with about 629-630 for A, B, C, DRB1 and DQB1, more than 500 for DQA1, 600 to 610 for DPA1, and approximately 470 for DPB1. The aim of the study was to test whether cataloging public T cell receptors could identify signatures of past pathogen exposure. In an earlier analysis of roughly 580 of the donors, high-throughput TCR beta sequencing was used to judge whether each TCR beta V gene segment behaved as functional or pseudogenic. Rather than using new phenotypic data, the later analysis identified candidate immune exposures from TCR beta sequences and from how often those sequences occurred across donors. Donor age, sex, ethnicity and CMV serostatus were compiled together with the repertoire data. Every repertoire in the discovery cohort had been generated on one and the same sequencing platform. Among over 350 genotyped donors of the cohort, an average of around 240,000 unique TCR beta nucleotide sequences were sequenced per donor, roughly 20% of them non-productive. Approximately 300 gigabases of sequencing data and tens of millions of unique TCR sequences were included in an early release covering 500 to 750 HLA-typed donors. The study combined high-throughput TCR immunosequencing, statistical association of individual TCRs with disease status, and machine learning to predict cytomegalovirus infection status. HLA typing covered class I and class II loci at four-digit resolution. Genome-wide SNP genotypes for about 55% of the 666 donors were used in a later genetic analysis, which treated that subset as a discovery cohort. The genetic ancestry cluster associated with self-reported Caucasian donors included about four fifths of the 398 genotyped donors. In addition to the first cohort of several hundred subjects, a separate validation cohort of 130 or so different subjects was used.

The cohort consisted of 600 or so healthy bone marrow donors. At the time of sampling, all cohort members were nominally healthy, though unrecorded immune exposures were likely present. The donor tested CMV seronegative and was one of the 352 seronegative cohort members. Each donor provided a peripheral blood sample, and peripheral blood mononuclear cells were used for TCR beta sequencing. The Qiagen DNeasy Blood Extraction Kit was used to extract genomic DNA from the blood cell samples. Summary of the overall study and its limitations: Assigning TCR associations to individual alleles was difficult when HLA alleles, especially DR and DQ, strongly co-occurred. Because counts were too low, fewer than 20 rarely observed V segments, including chromosome 9 orphons, were excluded from the earlier analysis of 587 of the donors. Some IMGT-functional V segments, including TRBV6-2 and TRBV6-3, could not be told apart with the 87-base-pair reads, so those segments were excluded. The only immune exposure information available for the cohort was CMV serostatus. The authors suggested that the approach could potentially be generalized to other disease states and immunological phenotypes. In a later analysis, several top co-occurrence clusters were reported to appear linked to parvovirus B19, influenza, CMV and Epstein-Barr virus. According to a later analysis, TCR association rates differed among HLA loci, with DRB1 alleles showing the most associated TCRs and HLA-C alleles showing the fewest. Most TCR sequences were observed very rarely across donors, whereas some public TCRs were present in many individuals. In vitro tests confirmed that a few of the cytomegalovirus-associated TCR beta chains recognize cytomegalovirus antigens. A further reported finding was that TCR beta sequences accurately predicted the HLA-A and HLA-B alleles for most subjects in the first cohort. A cluster of highly shared sequence variants was judged likely to be a technical artifact of the sequencing pipeline. In the study, 150 to 200 TCR beta chains were listed as associated with cytomegalovirus. In a later analysis, some 18,000 TCR beta sequences were associated with specific HLA alleles at a false discovery rate of 0.05. Correlated functional status among segregating V segments might reflect linkage disequilibrium, but an unknown experimental factor could not be ruled out. According to a later genetic analysis, donors in an Asian-associated ancestry cluster had fewer N-insertions in productive TCRs than the approximately 710-donor mean. Broadly in line with IMGT annotations, most TCR beta V segments showed up in productive rearrangements about 87% or about 30% of the time in an earlier analysis of 450 to 600 of the donors. The classifier was reported to diagnose cytomegalovirus status with high specificity and sensitivity in both the original and validation cohorts. Roughly uniform sequencing depth across donors was assumed in presence/absence analyses, although this assumption may not hold. A later genetic analysis associated a missense DCLRE1C variant with V-gene and J-gene trimming of TCR beta chains, and an independent cohort replicated the association. Because HLA typing was missing for some donors at each locus, association tests included only the typed subset. According to a later analysis, most CMV-associated TCR beta chains appeared to be HLA-restricted, and the HLA associations seemed to be driven largely by CMV exposure. In a later analysis, HLA-associated TCR beta chains were found to be more clonally expanded and to have lower generation probabilities than equally common non-associated chains. This cohort had only TCR beta chains sequenced, and the lack of alpha or paired-chain data limited which features could be detected.

Specimen: PBMCs. The TCR comes from a woman aged 30 to 39 in good health and CMV-seronegative. The chain links TRBV18 with TRBJ1-2; possibly the D gene is TRBD1, per 6 matching bases. The sequenced DNA: TGTGCCAGCTCACCACCGACAGGAGTTGGCTACACCTTC. Its product reads: CASSPPTGVGYTF.